The 31 T cell receptor beta chains listed next were all sequenced from one sample in a study of CD8+CD57+ T cells in acquired aplastic anemia (dated by TCRdb to 2017 to 2018). This sample was sequenced with an Illumina HiSeq 2000. Genomic DNA was used as template for profiling of TCR beta VDJ combinations and CDR3 sequences. The public sequencing data were trimmed at Q25 with fastp and processed into clonotypes with MiXCR by TCRdb, which kept only in-frame beta chains. Under each unique CDR3 protein, matching rows form one entry showing the most common genes and DNA. In all, the sample holds about 190,000 distinct CDR3 sequences, and about 53% of those were seen once. The top ten clones comprise roughly 15% of the sample. The specimen sequenced was sorted CD4+, CD8+, or CD8+CD57+ T cells (not recorded which) from PBMCs. These receptors originate from a human donor in good health, serving as a control.

As for this clonotype: A much larger clone lies a single base off, so this may be a read error. The chain joins TRBV6-2 or TRBV6-3 to TRBJ1-4, with TRBD1 matching over 7 bases. CDR3 length equals 14 residues. CDR1 is MNHEY, CDR2 SVGEGT, per germline. The CDR3: CASSEGQWNEKLLF. The CDR3 nucleotides read TGTGCCAGCAGTGAGGGACAGTGGAATGAAAAACTGCTTTTT.

The rearrangement links TRBV29-1 to TRBJ1-2; the D gene is possibly TRBD1 (6 bases). Germline CDR1 and CDR2: SQVTM and ANQGSEA. The V gene lost 5 bases and the J gene lost 4 bases, with 20 bases spanning the gap. This CDR3 spans 15 amino acids. The DNA of the CDR3 is TGCAGCGTTCCTCTCTTTACGATAGGGGGCTATGGCTACACCTTC. Translating it yields CSVPLFTIGGYGYTF.

This chain connects TRBV7-9 to TRBJ2-7, with TRBD1 matching 8 bases. Germline-derived CDR1 and CDR2 are SEHNR and FQNEAQ (reference sequence). The CDR3 extends over 13 amino acids. V lost 5 bases and J lost 3; bases outside the gene matches: 3. The CDR3 DNA sequence: TGTGCCAGCAGCCCACAGGGGGGCTACGAGCAGTACTTC. As protein: CASSPQGGYEQYF.

V and J are TRBV6-5 and TRBJ2-7; no firm D call. Per germline, CDR1 MNHEY and CDR2 SVGAGI. V lost 0 bases and J lost 3, with 12 bases in between. The CDR3 runs 15 residues. The CDR3 nucleotides are TGTGCCAGCAGTTACTCCGGACGTCCGGACTACGAGCAGTACTTC. Translation gives CASSYSGRPDYEQYF.

Many counts were recorded for this clonotype. The genes are TRBV9 and TRBJ2-7; no reliable D call. The CDR3 runs to 15 residues. Per the germline V gene, CDR1 is SGDLS and CDR2 is YYNGEE. The V end was cut by 2 bases, the J end by 6 bases, with 18 bases between. CDR3 sequence reads: CASSVSSQRLGEQYF. The CDR3 DNA follows: TGTGCCAGCAGCGTGAGTTCTCAGCGATTAGGCGAGCAGTACTTC.

Details on this clonotype: This may be a read error, as it is one base from a much larger clone. The chain is built from TRBV4-3 and TRBJ2-1; possibly TRBD2 for D (6 bases). The germline V gene has CDR1 LGHNA and CDR2 YSLEER. The ends were cut back, 6 bases at V and 5 bases at J, with 14 bases in the middle. The CDR3 extends over 14 amino acids. CDR3 nucleotide sequence: TGCGCCAGCAGAAGGGAGGTAGCGCACAATGAGCAGTTCTTC. This translates into CASRREVAHNEQFF.

The chain combines TRBV2 with TRBJ2-7; no firm D call. Germline V CDR1 and CDR2: SNHLY, FYNNEI. This CDR3 spans 14 amino acids. V shed 3 bases and J shed 3 bases, with 12 bases lying between them. CDR3 bases: TGTGCCAGCAGTGATGTTACGCGCGACTACGAGCAGTACTTC. It translates to CASSDVTRDYEQYF.

The CDR3 spells CASSSGPLIVSNSPLHF. The CDR3 nucleotides read TGTGCCAGCAGTTCAGGGCCGTTAATCGTAAGCAATTCACCCCTCCACTTT. The chain employs TRBV5-5 and TRBJ1-6; TRBD1 is a possible D gene (5 bases). The CDR3 covers 17 residues. Germline V gene sequence: CDR1 SGHKS, CDR2 YYEKEE (reference sequence). Trimming shortened V by 5 bases and J by 7 bases, and 22 bases separated the two germline ends.

Many counts were recorded for this clonotype. The chain employs TRBV6-5 and TRBJ2-5; 7 bases agree with TRBD2. Germline lookup yields CDR1 MNHEY and CDR2 SVGAGI. This CDR3 comprises 16 residues. V shed 3 bases and J 1 base; nucleotides not matched to a gene: 8. The CDR3 reads CASSYRYPGGQETQYF. Here the CDR3 DNA reads TGTGCCAGCAGTTATCGATACCCGGGGGGCCAAGAGACCCAGTACTTC.

This clonotype was found many times. The rearrangement joins TRBV2 to TRBJ1-6, with D tentatively TRBD1 (6 bases). The germline V gene encodes CDR1 SNHLY and CDR2 FYNNEI. V shed 5 bases and J shed 1 base, with 9 bases lying between them. This CDR3 region has 15 residues. The CDR3 loop is CASSLQGSYNSPLHF. The CDR3 coding sequence is TGTGCCAGCAGTCTACAGGGTTCCTATAATTCACCCCTCCACTTT.

The rearrangement joins TRBV7-8 to TRBJ2-1, with 10 bases aligning to TRBD2. Per the germline V gene, CDR1 is SGHVS and CDR2 is FQNEAQ. Germline trimming cut 4 bases from V and 2 bases from J; bases unmatched to any gene: 5. The CDR3 is 16 residues long. The CDR3 reads CASSSRSGRAYNEQFF. CDR3 nucleotides: TGTGCCAGCAGCTCACGCAGCGGGAGGGCCTACAATGAGCAGTTCTTC.

The chain carries TRBV9 and TRBJ1-6, with D possibly TRBD1 on 5 matching bases. V lost 0 bases and J lost 9, with 13 bases in between. Germline values: CDR1 SGDLS, CDR2 YYNGEE. This CDR3 spans 15 amino acids. CDR3 DNA sequence: TGTGCCAGCAGCGTAGATATAGGGGAACGTTCACCCCTCCACTTT. It translates to CASSVDIGERSPLHF.

In regard to this clonotype: No conserved phenylalanine or tryptophan is present at the end of the CDR3, so a read error is the likely explanation. The chain combines TRBV29-1 with TRBJ2-7, with 7 nucleotides matching TRBD2. In germline, CDR1 is SQVTM, CDR2 ANQGSEA. V lost 6 bases, J lost 0 bases, and 5 bases stayed unmatched. There are 13 residues in the CDR3. The CDR3 DNA reads TGCAGCGTGGACGGGGGGACCTCCTACGAGCAGTACTCC. Its protein is CSVDGGTSYEQYS.

The sample holds many counts of this clonotype. This sequence joins TRBV4-3 and TRBJ2-7, with D perhaps TRBD1 or TRBD2 (6 bases each). Germline V CDR1 and CDR2: LGHNA, YSLEER. Trimming cost V 0 bases and J 2 bases, with 11 bases left between them. The CDR3 totals 15 residues. CDR3 sequence: CASSQDAGGTYEQYF. The CDR3, as DNA: TGCGCCAGCAGCCAAGATGCCGGGGGCACCTACGAGCAGTACTTC.

In this sample, this clonotype turned up many times. V usage is TRBV5-8 and J usage is TRBJ1-2; 8 nucleotides match TRBD1. V gave up 4 bases and J gave up 8 bases; unmatched junction bases: 7. The CDR3 loop spans 13 amino acids. Germline V gene sequence: CDR1 SGHTS, CDR2 YDEGEE. CDR3 nucleotide sequence: TGTGCCAGCAGCCATCAGGGGGCGCAAGGCTACACCTTC. Its translation is CASSHQGAQGYTF. Filled out from reference TRBV5-8 and TRBJ1-2, the complete variable domain reads EAGVTQSPTHLIKTRGQQATLRCSPISGHTSVYWYQQALGLGLQFLLWYDEGEERNRGNFPPRFSGRQFPNYSSELNVNALELEDSALYLCASSHQGAQGYTFGSGTRLTVV.

This clonotype was counted many times. For the CDR3, the DNA is TGCAGTGCTAGCAGCCCGACAGTCAGGAACACTGAAGCTTTCTTT. It yields the protein CSASSPTVRNTEAFF. The V gene is TRBV20-1, the J gene TRBJ1-1, with D maybe TRBD1 (5 bases). Germline CDR1 is DFQATT and CDR2 is SNEGSKA (reference sequence). Deletions cut 3 bases from V and 1 base from J, with 15 bases between. The CDR3 is 15 amino acids.

Ten or more counts support this clonotype. Since a much larger clone is just one base distant, this may be a read error. The chain carries TRBV7-9 and TRBJ1-2; D unresolved. Germline lookup yields CDR1 SEHNR and CDR2 FQNEAQ (reference sequence). The CDR3 is 13 amino acids. The germline V and J ends were trimmed by 1 base and 2 bases, with 5 bases remaining between them. The CDR3 reads CASSLVPNYGYTF. CDR3 DNA sequence: TGTGCCAGCAGCTTAGTCCCAAACTATGGCTACACCTTC.

This sequence joins TRBV5-1 and TRBJ2-1; 10 nucleotides align to TRBD1. Germline lookup yields CDR1 SGHRS and CDR2 YFSETQ. V lost 4 bases, J lost 6 bases, and 7 bases stayed unmatched. The CDR3 is 15 amino acids. The CDR3 nucleotides are TGCGCCAGCAGCGTAAGACAGGGGGCGGTCAATGAGCAGTTCTTC. Protein product: CASSVRQGAVNEQFF. Supplemented by reference TRBV5-1 and TRBJ2-1, the full variable domain reads KAGVTQTPRYLIKTRGQQVTLSCSPISGHRSVSWYQQTPGQGLQFLFEYFSETQRNKGNFPGRFSGRQFSNSRSEMNVSTLELGDSALYLCASSVRQGAVNEQFFGPGTRLTVL.

Note on this clonotype: A much more abundant neighbour one base away suggests this may be a read error. V is TRBV3-1 and J is TRBJ1-2, with unresolved D. Germline-derived CDR1 and CDR2 are LGHDT and YNNKEL (reference sequence). The CDR3 covers 14 residues. The CDR3 is CASSQVGRFYGHTF. As DNA, the CDR3 is TGTGCCAGCAGCCAAGTCGGCAGGTTCTATGGCCACACCTTC.

Details on this clonotype: A junction boundary mismatches the germline segment, possibly from a read error. The genes are TRBV7-9 and TRBJ1-1; 9 nucleotides align to TRBD1. CDR1 SEHNR and CDR2 FQNEAQ come from the germline V gene (reference sequence). The CDR3 contains 13 residues. Here the CDR3 DNA reads TGCGCCAGCAGCCCGGATGGACAGGGGCGAGCTTTCTTT. Its protein is CASSPDGQGRAFF.

The chain employs TRBV20-1 and TRBJ2-7, with D maybe TRBD2 (7 bases). This CDR3 region has 13 residues. Germline-derived CDR1 and CDR2 are DFQATT and SNEGSKA (reference sequence). The V gene lost 6 bases and the J gene lost 2 bases, with 14 bases spanning the gap. CDR3 sequence: CSALGEGAYEQYF. The CDR3 DNA reads as TGCAGTGCCCTAGGGGAGGGGGCCTACGAGCAGTACTTC.

This clonotype was seen ten or more times. CDR3 residues: CASSLGTSNEQYF. CDR3 sequence (DNA): TGCGCCAGCAGCTTGGGCACGTCCAACGAGCAGTACTTC. V usage is TRBV5-1 and J usage is TRBJ2-7; D is unclear. Germline CDR1 SGHRS, CDR2 YFSETQ. The CDR3 has 13 residues. V gave up 0 bases and J gave up 5 bases, with 9 bases separating them.

The gene calls are TRBV19 and TRBJ1-3; D is possibly TRBD1 (5 bases). V dropped 7 bases and J dropped 4 bases, with 14 bases sitting between them. The CDR3 has 14 amino acids. Germline V gives CDR1 LNHDA, CDR2 SQIVND (reference sequence). CDR3 residues: CASTRGDFGNTIYF. The CDR3 region has the DNA TGTGCCAGTACCCGAGGGGACTTCGGAAACACCATATATTTT.

Many counts were recorded for this clonotype. The V call is TRBV7-8, the J call TRBJ2-1, with D hard to call. Germline CDR1 reads SGHVS; CDR2 reads FQNEAQ. The CDR3 covers 15 residues. Trimming cost V 1 base and J 2 bases, with 9 bases left between them. The CDR3 DNA sequence: TGTGCCAGCAGCTTAGTACAGATAACCTACAATGAGCAGTTCTTC. Amino acid sequence: CASSLVQITYNEQFF.

V usage is TRBV19 and J usage is TRBJ1-6; TRBD1 agrees at 11 bases. V trimming: 6 bases; J trimming: 7 bases; junction bases outside the gene matches: 5. The CDR3 contains 15 residues. From germline, CDR1 is LNHDA and CDR2 SQIVND (reference sequence). Written as DNA, the CDR3 is TGTGCCAGTAGGGACAGGGGGCGCGTCAATTCACCCCTCCACTTT. This gives the protein CASRDRGRVNSPLHF.

The J gene is TRBJ1-6, the V gene TRBV25-1; the D gene is possibly TRBD1 (5 bases). The V gene's germline CDR1 is MGHDK and CDR2 SYGVNS. This CDR3 spans 14 amino acids. V lost 6 bases, J lost 7 bases, and 13 bases lay in between. CDR3 protein: CASRIKWGNSPLHF. The CDR3 bases are TGTGCCAGCAGGATAAAATGGGGGAATTCACCCCTCCACTTT.

This clonotype occurred many times. The chain combines TRBV15 with TRBJ2-7; the D gene is possibly TRBD2 (7 bases). The CDR3 length is 16 residues. The V end was cut by 4 bases, the J end by 2 bases, with 18 bases between. Germline CDR1 is LNHNV and CDR2 is YYDKDF (reference sequence). The CDR3 loop is CATSTGGGGSTYEQYF. For the CDR3, the DNA is TGTGCCACCAGCACCGGGGGCGGGGGCTCCACCTACGAGCAGTACTTC.

The V and J genes are TRBV5-1 and TRBJ1-6, with D possibly TRBD1 on 6 matching bases. Germline CDR1 reads SGHRS; CDR2 reads YFSETQ. Deletions cut 0 bases from V and 6 bases from J, with 7 bases between. The CDR3 is 14 residues long. The CDR3 protein is CASSLDRVNSPLHF. The CDR3, as DNA: TGCGCCAGCAGCTTGGACAGGGTTAATTCACCCCTCCACTTT.

This clonotype was recorded at least ten times. The J gene is TRBJ1-6, the V gene TRBV20-1, with D tentatively TRBD1 (5 bases). CDR1 and CDR2 (germline): DFQATT, SNEGSKA (reference sequence). The CDR3 sequence is 15 residues long. Deletions cut 1 base from V and 6 bases from J, with 13 bases between. CDR3 in amino acids: CSARVPDGANSPLHF. For the CDR3, the DNA is TGCAGTGCTAGAGTTCCCGATGGGGCTAATTCACCCCTCCACTTT.

The chain joins TRBV15 to TRBJ1-1, with D tentatively TRBD1 (5 bases). Trimming took off 0 bases at V and 4 bases at J, with 12 bases between the two ends. The CDR3 is made up of 15 amino acids. Germline V lookup: CDR1 LNHNV, CDR2 YYDKDF (reference sequence). CDR3 sequence: CATSREGAAVTEAFF. The CDR3 bases are TGTGCCACCAGCAGAGAAGGGGCCGCGGTCACTGAAGCTTTCTTT.

This clonotype was picked up many times. Here the CDR3 omits its conserved ending phenylalanine or tryptophan, so a read error is the likely source. The DNA is left out, because the CDR3 cannot be placed on it with certainty; the CDR3 is given as TCRdb lists it. The CDR3 sequence is CASSLSHSEFHS. The genes are TRBV28 and TRBJ1-1. From its first to its last residue, the CDR3 has 12 amino acids. Per the germline V gene, CDR1 is MDHEN and CDR2 is SYDVKM.